The clone carrying this TCR beta chain was counted a single time. Only in-frame clones appear in the TCRdb table, and some are missing; sequencing was by immunoSEQ multiplex PCR. This sample has approximately 280,000 clones, with approximately 86% found just once. The entry originates in a study of blood T cell repertoires in COVID-19. This clonotype was sampled from a woman aged 25 to 39 who had recovered from COVID-19. Sequencing was done on a sample of peripheral blood.

In DNA form, the CDR3 reads TGTGCCAGCAGTGACCCGGGATCGGCCCTTTACGAGCAGTACTTC. Its protein is CASSDPGSALYEQYF. The chain links TRBV6-1 to TRBJ2-7; tentative D call: TRBD2 (5 bases). The CDR3 totals 15 residues. Germline CDR1 reads MNHNS; CDR2 reads SASEGT. V gave up 3 bases and J gave up 4 bases, with 16 bases separating them.